A selection of T cell receptor beta chains follows, all from one sample in a study of T-cell memory formation after mild COVID-19. TCRdb analysed the 5' RACE reads with MiXCR anew, one entry per CDR3 protein. The sample holds 250,000 to 300,000 distinct CDR3 sequences, 15% to 20% seen once. Material for sequencing was PBMCs or a T cell subset sorted from them (not recorded which). The receptors originated from a man between 18 and 35 years old who had mild COVID-19 (a few samples of this study predate the infection). Cell type and time point are not known. The CDR3 runs from the conserved cysteine through the conserved F or W. D genes are given only for firm matches. The size entry is marked missing in some rows and otherwise reads once, few, many or a size class.

clone_size d_call j_call v_call cdr3_length cdr3_nt cdr3_aa
- - TRBJ1-5 TRBV6-2/TRBV6-3 14 TGTGCCAGCACCACGGTCCCGTTTTCGCAGCCCCAGCATTTT CASTTVPFSQPQHF
- - TRBJ1-2 TRBV20-1 14 TGCAGTGCTACCCTCTCGGCAGGGCTACAAGGCTACACCTTC CSATLSAGLQGYTF
- - TRBJ1-1 TRBV6-1 13 TGTGCCAGCAGAGAGGACAAGACCACTGAAGCTTTCTTT CASREDKTTEAFF
few TRBD2 TRBJ2-5 TRBV7-9 15 TGTGCCAGCAGCTTAGTGATGGGGGGGCAAGAGACCCAGTACTTC CASSLVMGGQETQYF
- TRBD2 TRBJ2-3 TRBV3-1 13 TGTGCCAGCAGCCCGTGGGGGGGGGATACGCAGTATTTT CASSPWGGDTQYF
- TRBD2 TRBJ2-3 TRBV20-1 17 TGCAGTGCTAGGGCACTAGCGGTTAAGCTTAGCACAGATACGCAGTATTTT CSARALAVKLSTDTQYF
- - TRBJ2-5 TRBV11-2 16 TGTGCCAGCAGCTTATCTCCCCGGGAACAGGGAGAGACCCAGTACTTC CASSLSPREQGETQYF
few TRBD2 TRBJ2-1 TRBV12-3/TRBV12-4 16 TGTGCCAGCAGCCTCTCCGGGACTAGCGGTTCGAATGAGCAGTTCTTC CASSLSGTSGSNEQFF
- - TRBJ2-5 TRBV2 16 TGTGCCAGCAGTGAAGAGAAGACAGGAGTTGAAGAGACCCAGTACTTC CASSEEKTGVEETQYF
- - TRBJ2-7 TRBV9 15 TGTGCCAGCAGCGTAGGAGGTAGCGTCTCCTACGAGCAGTACTTC CASSVGGSVSYEQYF
- TRBD2 TRBJ2-5 TRBV20-1 13 TGCAGTGACCCCGGGGGGGCCCGAGAGACCCAGTACTTC CSDPGGARETQYF
- TRBD1 TRBJ2-4 TRBV6-1 10 TGTGCCAGCAGTGAGGACAGGGAGGACTTC CASSEDREDF
- - TRBJ2-2 TRBV6-1 15 TGTGCCAGCAGCCCGCGGACTCGGAACACCGGGGAGCTGTTTTTT CASSPRTRNTGELFF
few TRBD1 TRBJ2-2 TRBV7-2 14 TGTGCCAGCACGGGACAGCCGAACACCGGGGAGCTGTTTTTT CASTGQPNTGELFF
many - TRBJ2-3 TRBV9 14 TGTGCCAGCAGCGATTCGGTCTTTGGAGATACGCAGTATTTT CASSDSVFGDTQYF
few - TRBJ2-7 TRBV21-1 15 TGTGCCAGCAGCACGCGGGACTGCGTGTCCTACGAGCAGTACTTC CASSTRDCVSYEQYF
few - TRBJ2-1 TRBV11-2 13 TGTGCCAGCAGTTTTCAGGGCCTCGTTTTAAGGTTCTTC CASSFQGLVLRFF
- - TRBJ2-2 TRBV25-1 16 TGTGCCAGCAGTGGGCTTCCCACAGGGAACACCGGGGAGCTGTTTTTT CASSGLPTGNTGELFF
- TRBD2 TRBJ2-1 TRBV5-1 16 TGCGCCAGCAGCCCTTTAGCGGGGGCTGATGGCAATGAGCAGTTCTTC CASSPLAGADGNEQFF
few - TRBJ2-2 TRBV11-2 11 TGTGCCAGCAAAAGTTCCGGGGAGCTGTTTTTT CASKSSGELFF
many TRBD2 TRBJ2-5 TRBV27 16 TGTGCCCGCTCTAGCGGGGGGGCCGGTTTGTTAGAGACCCAGTACTTC CARSSGGAGLLETQYF
- - TRBJ1-1 TRBV5-6 14 TGTGCCAGCAGCTTGGTGGCAGGGAAGACTGAAGCTTTCTTT CASSLVAGKTEAFF